These T cell receptor beta chains were read from a single sample in a study of T cell responses to AZD1222 COVID-19 vaccine. Sequencing was performed with immunoSEQ multiplex PCR; in TCRdb, only in-frame clones are kept and a portion is missing. The table has around 130,000 clones, 80% to 90% seen once. Here the sequenced sample was peripheral blood, taken on day 0 of AZD1222 vaccination. The receptors come from an adult in good health. CDR3s include the opening cysteine and the closing phenylalanine or tryptophan. Each record gives: clone size, V gene, D gene, J gene, CDR3 DNA, CDR3 protein. D genes are given only for firm matches. Clone size is given for some rows only: seen once, a few or many times, or a class if the clone is expanded.

>-|TRBV28|-|TRBJ1-2
TGTGCCAGCATCGAACAGGGAGGAGGCTACACCTTC
CASIEQGGGYTF
>-|TRBV28|-|TRBJ2-7
TGTGCCAGCGCTGTGACAGTCGATTCCGAGCAGTACTTC
CASAVTVDSEQYF
>-|TRBV2|-|TRBJ1-5
TGTGCCAGCAGTACAGGGCGGGAGCCCCAGCATTTT
CASSTGREPQHF
>-|TRBV9|-|TRBJ1-1
TGTGCCAGCAGCCCGGGGGGGATGAACACTGAAGCTTTCTTT
CASSPGGMNTEAFF
>-|TRBV7-2|-|TRBJ2-7
TGTGCCAGCAGCTTAGAAGTGGTGTCCTACGAGCAGTACTTC
CASSLEVVSYEQYF
>-|TRBV12-3/TRBV12-4|-|TRBJ2-1
TGTGCCAGCAGTTCGACAGGTTCGGGTGAGCAGTTCTTC
CASSSTGSGEQFF
>few|TRBV19|-|TRBJ1-1
TGTGCCAGGGGATGGACATCCTACCTCCATGGGGACGCTGAAGCTTTCTTT
CARGWTSYLHGDAEAFF
>-|TRBV5-1|TRBD2|TRBJ2-3
TGCGCCAGCAGCCCAGGACTAGCGGGGAGCACAGATACGCAGTATTTT
CASSPGLAGSTDTQYF
>-|TRBV21-1|-|TRBJ2-3
TGTGCCAGCAGCAAAGTCATCGGTTGGGTCACAGATACGCAGTATTTT
CASSKVIGWVTDTQYF
>-|TRBV28|TRBD1|TRBJ2-2
TGTGCCAGCAGACGGCGGACAGGGGGTACCGGGGAGCTGTTTTTT
CASRRRTGGTGELFF
>-|TRBV6-5|TRBD2|TRBJ2-1
TGTGCCAGCAGTTACGGGCTAGCGGGGGCCTACAATGAGCAGTTCTTC
CASSYGLAGAYNEQFF
>-|TRBV11-2|-|TRBJ2-7
TGTGCCAGCAGCGTCAAGGGTCCGGTAGGGGAGCAGTACTTC
CASSVKGPVGEQYF
>few|TRBV27|TRBD1|TRBJ1-2
TGTGCCAGCAGGCAGACAGGGGGTCTTCGTGGCTACACCTTC
CASRQTGGLRGYTF
>-|TRBV3-1/TRBV3-2|-|TRBJ1-4
TGTGCCAGCAGCTTCAATCAGGGCTTACTGTTTTTT
CASSFNQGLLFF
>once|TRBV24-1|TRBD2|TRBJ2-7
TGTGCCACCAGTGACAGGACTAGCGGGAGGGCCCACGAGCAGTACTTC
CATSDRTSGRAHEQYF
>-|TRBV9|-|TRBJ1-2
TGTGCCAGCAGCGCCGCCGGGACGGACTATGGCTACACCTTC
CASSAAGTDYGYTF
>-|TRBV5-1|-|TRBJ2-2
TGCGCCAGCAGGGGGGTGAGGCCGGGACAAAGGAACACCGGGGAGCTGTTTTTT
CASRGVRPGQRNTGELFF
>-|TRBV27|-|TRBJ2-3
TGTGCCAGCAGCTTAGGGATTCGTGCAGATACGCAGTATTTT
CASSLGIRADTQYF
>-|TRBV9|TRBD1|TRBJ1-2
TGTGCCAGCGGGTGGGACAGCCGGAAAGCTAACTATGGCTACACCTTC
CASGWDSRKANYGYTF
>-|TRBV19|-|TRBJ1-2
TGTGCCAGTAGTATAGAGGGCAGGCTCTATGGCTACACCTTC
CASSIEGRLYGYTF